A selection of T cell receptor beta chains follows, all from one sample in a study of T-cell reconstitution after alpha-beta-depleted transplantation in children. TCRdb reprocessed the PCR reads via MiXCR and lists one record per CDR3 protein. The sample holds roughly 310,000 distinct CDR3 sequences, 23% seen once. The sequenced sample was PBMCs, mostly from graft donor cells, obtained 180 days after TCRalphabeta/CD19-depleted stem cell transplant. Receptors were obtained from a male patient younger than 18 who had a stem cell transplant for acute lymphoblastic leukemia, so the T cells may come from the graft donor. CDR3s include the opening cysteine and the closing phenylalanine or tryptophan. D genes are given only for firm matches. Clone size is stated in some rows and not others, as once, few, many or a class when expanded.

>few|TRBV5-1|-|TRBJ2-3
CASSPYRASTDTQYF
TGCGCCAGCAGCCCCTACAGGGCTAGCACAGATACGCAGTATTTT
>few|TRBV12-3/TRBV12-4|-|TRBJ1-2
CASRPTGRSGYTF
TGTGCCAGCAGACCAACAGGGCGTAGTGGCTACACCTTC
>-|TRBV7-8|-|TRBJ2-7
CASSLPLSAYEQYF
TGTGCCAGCAGCTTACCTTTGTCGGCCTACGAGCAGTACTTC
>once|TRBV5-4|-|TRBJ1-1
CASSLFRGAEAFF
TGTGCCAGCAGCTTGTTCAGGGGCGCGGAAGCTTTCTTT
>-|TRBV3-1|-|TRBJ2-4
CASSLYGRALAKNIQYF
TGTGCCAGCAGCCTATATGGACGGGCCTTAGCCAAAAACATTCAGTACTTC
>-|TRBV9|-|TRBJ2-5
CASSVSIRGPDGTQYF
TGTGCCAGCAGCGTCTCTATCAGGGGTCCTGATGGGACCCAGTACTTC
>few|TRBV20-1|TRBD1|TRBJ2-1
CRTGTVSYNEQFF
TGCAGGACCGGGACAGTCTCCTACAATGAGCAGTTCTTC
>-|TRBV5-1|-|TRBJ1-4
CASSLSRGSTNEKLFF
TGCGCCAGCAGCTTGAGTAGGGGGTCGACTAATGAAAAACTGTTTTTT
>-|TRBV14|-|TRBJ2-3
CASNRRVRTDTQYF
TGTGCCAGCAACCGGCGGGTCCGCACAGATACGCAGTATTTT
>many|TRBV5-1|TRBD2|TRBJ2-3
CASSFGGREAQYF
TGCGCCAGCAGCTTTGGCGGGAGAGAGGCGCAGTATTTT
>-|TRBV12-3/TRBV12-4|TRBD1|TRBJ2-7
CASSLRQGAPYEQYF
TGTGCCAGCAGTTTAAGACAGGGTGCTCCCTACGAGCAGTACTTC
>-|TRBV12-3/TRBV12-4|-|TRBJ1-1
CASSLCGWGSEAFF
TGTGCCAGCAGTTTATGTGGTTGGGGGTCTGAAGCTTTCTTT
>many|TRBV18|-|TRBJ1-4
CASSPRDAEKLFF
TGTGCCAGCTCACCTAGGGACGCGGAAAAACTGTTTTTT
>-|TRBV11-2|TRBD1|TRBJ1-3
CASSYRGPFSGNTIYF
TGTGCCAGCAGCTACAGGGGGCCTTTCTCTGGAAACACCATATATTTT
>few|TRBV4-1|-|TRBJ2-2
CASSQGWTVLGELFF
TGCGCCAGCAGCCAAGGGTGGACTGTTTTGGGTGAGCTGTTTTTT
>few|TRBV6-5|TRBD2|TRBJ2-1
CASSSLAGPYNEQFF
TGTGCCAGCAGTTCCCTAGCGGGCCCCTACAATGAGCAGTTCTTC
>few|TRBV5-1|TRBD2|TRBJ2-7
CASSLWTSGNLYEQYF
TGCGCCAGCAGCCTCTGGACTAGCGGGAACCTTTACGAGCAGTACTTC
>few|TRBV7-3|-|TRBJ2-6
CASSLTGSSSGANVLTF
TGTGCCAGCAGCTTAACCGGGTCCTCCTCTGGGGCCAACGTCCTGACTTTC
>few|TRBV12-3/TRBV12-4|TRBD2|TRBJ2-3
CASSLRASGRTDTQYF
TGTGCCAGCAGTTTACGAGCTAGCGGGAGGACAGATACGCAGTATTTT
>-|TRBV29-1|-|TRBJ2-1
CSVDGIAYNEQFF
TGCAGCGTTGACGGGATTGCCTACAATGAGCAGTTCTTC
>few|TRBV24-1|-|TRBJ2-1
CATSVSGVSYNEQFF
TGTGCCACTAGTGTTTCGGGGGTCTCCTACAATGAGCAGTTCTTC
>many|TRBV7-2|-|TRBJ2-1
CASSLASPEQFF
TGTGCCAGCAGTCTAGCTAGCCCTGAGCAGTTCTTC
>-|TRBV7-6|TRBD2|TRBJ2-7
CASSLGPGTSGRYEQYF
TGTGCCAGCAGCTTAGGCCCCGGGACTAGCGGGAGATATGAGCAGTACTTC